This T cell receptor beta chain was identified during a study of CD8 T cells in Susac syndrome. Reverse transcription of roughly 0.5 to 1 ug RNA was performed with random hexamers. One entry per CDR3 protein results from TCRdb running MiXCR on the immunoSEQ multiplex PCR reads. This sample has 100,000 to 150,000 distinct CDR3 sequences; roughly 95% occur once, and the top ten carry roughly 0.13%. This CDR3 comprises 16 residues. Trimming took off 3 bases at V and 5 bases at J, with 17 bases between the two ends. Germline CDR1 reads LNHDA; CDR2 reads SQIVND (reference sequence). The controls, all healthy donors, were matched for age and sex. The CD8+ and CD4+ T cells were isolated magnetically using a negative isolation approach, whereas the TEMRA cells were enriched by FACS.

J is TRBJ1-5 and V is TRBV19; D might be TRBD1 (5 bases). Sequenced: CD4+ T cells from PBMCs. The receptor comes from a human donor in good health. CDR3 DNA: TGTGCCAGTAGTATCTCGGGGCCAGGATCCTATCAGCCCCAGCATTTT. It is translated as CASSISGPGSYQPQHF.